This T cell receptor beta chain was sequenced in a study of cytomegalovirus exposure and HLA in healthy donors (dated by TCRdb to 2015 to 2018). Some background on the complete study: An earlier analysis of about 530 of the donors reported around 280 Gb of sequence data and roughly 120 million unique TCR beta sequences obtained from about 179 million T cells. Roughly 300 gigabases of sequencing data and 78 million or so unique TCR sequences were included in an early release covering about 700 HLA-typed donors. Of the 350 to 450 genotyped donors, 81% fell in the genetic ancestry cluster associated with self-reported Caucasian donors. The study aimed to test whether cataloging public T cell receptors could reveal signatures of past pathogen exposure. The study used immunosequencing to profile the T cell repertoires of around 600 subjects and linked those repertoires to cytomegalovirus serostatus. In addition to the first cohort of several hundred subjects, a separate validation cohort of approximately 110 different subjects was used. The study combined high-throughput TCR immunosequencing, statistical association of individual TCRs with disease status, and machine learning to predict cytomegalovirus infection status. A later analysis re-analyzed previously published TCR beta repertoires from 500 to 700 donors and added high-resolution HLA genotyping to study TCR occurrence patterns. The later analysis used no new phenotypic data to find candidate immune exposures, relying instead on TCR beta sequences and their occurrence across donors. To decide whether each TCR beta V gene segment behaved as functional or pseudogenic, an earlier analysis of fewer than 750 of the donors relied on high-throughput TCR beta sequencing. Donor age, sex, ethnicity and CMV serostatus were compiled together with the repertoire data. Genome-wide SNP genotypes for about 55% of the roughly 670 donors were used in a later genetic analysis, which treated that subset as a discovery cohort. Every discovery cohort repertoire had been produced on one sequencing platform. Class I and class II HLA loci were covered by the typing at four-digit resolution. Typing coverage varied by locus: roughly 620-640 donors for A, B, C, DRB1 and DQB1; some 520 for DQA1; over 600 for DPA1; around 490 for DPB1. Five DR-DQ haplotypes were treated as single units for association and clustering because of strong linkage in the cohort. Among over 350 genotyped donors of the cohort, an average of 235,054 unique TCR beta nucleotide sequences were sequenced per donor, around a sixth of them non-productive.

As to this clone: Its recognized antigen is unknown. Base qualities are not recorded, but no much larger clone differs from it by a single base.

The paper's findings and limits, for the study overall: A group of highly shared sequence variants was considered likely to be a technical artifact of the sequencing pipeline. Most TCR sequences were seen in very few donors, while some public TCRs were found in many individuals. V-gene and J-gene trimming of TCR beta chains was associated with a missense DCLRE1C variant in a later genetic analysis, and the association was replicated in an independent cohort. The 87-base-pair reads could not distinguish some IMGT-functional V segments, including TRBV6-2 and TRBV6-3, so those segments were excluded. Roughly uniform sequencing depth across donors was assumed in presence/absence analyses, although this assumption may not hold. The classifier was reported to diagnose cytomegalovirus status with high specificity and sensitivity in both the original cohort and the validation cohort. Compared with the 666-donor mean, donors in an Asian-associated ancestry cluster had fewer N-insertions in productive TCRs, according to a later genetic analysis. A further reported finding was that TCR beta sequences accurately predicted the HLA-A and HLA-B alleles for most subjects in the first cohort. Because HLA typing was missing for some donors at each locus, association tests included only the typed subset. For the cohort, immune exposure information was limited to CMV serostatus. An earlier analysis of around 500 of the donors showed that most TCR beta V segments appeared in productive rearrangements either about 87% or about 30% of the time, which broadly matched IMGT annotations. A later analysis found that HLA-associated TCR beta chains were more clonally expanded and had lower generation probabilities than equally common non-associated chains. In a later analysis, the rate of TCR association differed among HLA loci, with DRB1 alleles having the most associated TCRs and HLA-C alleles having the fewest. Three of the identified cytomegalovirus-associated TCR beta chains were confirmed in vitro to be specific for cytomegalovirus antigens. In the study, about 150 TCR beta chains were listed as associated with cytomegalovirus. In a later analysis, most CMV-associated TCR beta chains were found to appear HLA-restricted, with HLA associations seemingly driven largely by CMV exposure. Only TCR beta chains were sequenced in this cohort, and the absence of alpha or paired-chain data limited detectable features. Because counts were too low, roughly 17 rarely observed V segments, including chromosome 9 orphons, were left out of the earlier analysis of 587 of the donors. Linkage disequilibrium might explain the correlated functional status among segregating V segments, but an unknown experimental factor could not be excluded. Specific HLA alleles were associated with 18,000 or so TCR beta sequences at a false discovery rate of 0.05 in a later analysis. In a later analysis, several top co-occurrence clusters were reported to appear linked to parvovirus B19, influenza, CMV and Epstein-Barr virus. When HLA alleles, especially DR and DQ, strongly co-occurred, attributing TCR associations to individual alleles was difficult. The authors suggested that the approach could potentially be extended to other disease states and immunological phenotypes.

CDR1 and CDR2, looked up from the germline V gene (reference sequence), are SGHNT and YYREEE. Trimming takes 3 bases from V and 3 bases from J, and the germline ends sit 10 bases apart. From the cysteine up to the phenylalanine, the CDR3 has a length of 13 residues. The CDR3 DNA has 39 bases and is translated from base 1. The cohort was made up of 500 to 800 healthy bone marrow donors. At the time of sampling, every cohort member was nominally healthy, though immune exposures that went unrecorded were likely present. The donor was CMV seronegative and belonged to the group of 350 to 400 seronegative cohort members. Every donor gave a peripheral blood sample, and the peripheral blood mononuclear cells from that sample were used for TCR beta sequencing. The Qiagen DNeasy Blood Extraction Kit was used to extract genomic DNA from the blood cell samples. Libraries were constructed by the immunoSEQ multiplex PCR assay. The multiplex PCR relied on a mix of 60 forward primers for TCR Vbeta segments and 13 reverse primers for TCR Jbeta segments. The CDR3 region of rearranged TCR beta genes was amplified from genomic DNA by a multiplex PCR assay. The amplified TCR beta libraries were sequenced on the Illumina HiSeq System as 87-base-pair reads. The paper's processing steps were these. A later analysis tallied tens of millions of unique TCR beta chains across the 600 to 700 repertoires, and around 9.9 million of those chains were shared by two or more donors. To remove PCR and sequencing errors, raw reads were error-corrected and collapsed into unique sequences using a nearest-neighbor algorithm that merged closely related sequences. Alignment of CDR3 sequences to IMGT reference sequences was used to assign V, D and J gene segments. For a sequence to be retained, a match of at least six nucleotides to both a V gene segment and a J gene segment was required. Rearrangements were called productive when the CDR3 lacked stop codons and stayed in frame with V and J; all others were non-productive. Following IMGT convention, CDR3 was defined as the stretch from the second conserved V-encoded cysteine to the conserved J-encoded phenylalanine. The earlier analysis of about 570 of the donors excluded any sequence lacking an unambiguous match to a single V gene segment. In an earlier analysis of approximately 550 of the donors, V segments were called functional above 56.7% productive rearrangements and were called segregating when the between-donor standard deviation exceeded 5%. A statistical classification framework was built for diagnosing cytomegalovirus status from the catalog of TCR beta chain sequences. In a later analysis, TCR nucleotide sequences were compared against IMGT/GENE-DB human TR gene sequences so that V and J genes could be assigned. Using the TCRdist pipeline, a later analysis assigned CDR3 sequences along with most-parsimonious VDJ recombination scenarios. A later analysis defined each TCR beta chain by its CDR3 amino acid sequence plus V-gene family, and excluded reads lacking a unique V-gene family. As a way to deal with suspected cross-contamination and a sequencing artifact, a later analysis dropped 450 to 700 nucleotide sequences that were highly shared and had low generation probability. For each public chain, a later analysis derived a clonal expansion index from normalized ranks of inferred template counts within each repertoire. In a later analysis, generation probabilities were computed with a VDJ recombination model fitted to out-of-frame rearrangements, and the resulting probabilities were checked against IGoR. Hypergeometric tests were used in a later analysis to score TCR-TCR, TCR-HLA and TCR-CMV co-occurrence, with a repertoire-size bias correction applied to the TCR pairs. A later analysis estimated false discovery rates by permuting HLA or CMV assignments 20 times. In a later analysis, co-occurring TCRs were grouped using DBSCAN, and TCRdist sequence similarity was added for clustering within HLA-allele-positive subsets. Repertoires with fewer than 30,000 or more than 120,000 public chains, plus five repertoires with anomalous nucleotide sharing, were excluded from co-occurrence clustering. TCRdb retrieved this table from immuneACCESS and kept in-frame rearrangements only. Not all clones are present; in checked studies, unresolved V genes account for under half, and no reason is known for the remainder. V and J calls and clone size follow that table, whereas D and trimming were derived from the DNA. The sample includes approximately 120,000 clones, with around 75% observed a single time. The ten largest clonotypes hold 3.1% of the sample.

This TCR was recovered from a man younger than 40 in good health and CMV-seronegative. The specimen was PBMCs. The sequence is built from TRBV5-4 and TRBJ2-7; TRBD1 could be the D gene, as 5 bases match. The bases are TGTGCCAGCAGCTGGGCAGGGTTCTACGAGCAGTACTTC. This yields the protein CASSWAGFYEQYF.